This record concerns one TCR beta chain sequence. Per the authors' pipeline: ImmunoSEQ yielded junction-only sequences lacking quality scores, so filtering differed. TCRdb's copy holds only in-frame clones and misses some; the assay was immunoSEQ multiplex PCR. V, J and clone size reflect that table, while D and trimming were determined from the DNA. Altogether about 1.4 million clones are present, 96% being singletons, with the ten largest covering over 1%. The donors, healthy adults who were HIV-negative, had experienced no recent acute infections or vaccinations. Caucasian adults living in Nashville, Tennessee, provided all samples. The germline V gene encodes CDR1 SGHRS and CDR2 YFSETQ. V shed 4 bases and J shed 0 bases, with 23 bases lying between them. The CDR3 contains 18 residues. The entry originates in a study of shared clonotypes between healthy human individuals.

This chain links TRBV5-1 with TRBJ2-7; TRBD2 might be the D (5 bases). Sequencing was done on a sample of naive CD4+ T cells sorted from blood. The subset denotes: CD45RA+ positively selected. The TCR was taken from a man younger than 40 in good health. The DNA for the CDR3 is TGCGCCAGCAGCGCGGGCAACCGCCAAACCCGAGTCTCCTACGAGCAGTACTTC. It encodes CASSAGNRQTRVSYEQYF.